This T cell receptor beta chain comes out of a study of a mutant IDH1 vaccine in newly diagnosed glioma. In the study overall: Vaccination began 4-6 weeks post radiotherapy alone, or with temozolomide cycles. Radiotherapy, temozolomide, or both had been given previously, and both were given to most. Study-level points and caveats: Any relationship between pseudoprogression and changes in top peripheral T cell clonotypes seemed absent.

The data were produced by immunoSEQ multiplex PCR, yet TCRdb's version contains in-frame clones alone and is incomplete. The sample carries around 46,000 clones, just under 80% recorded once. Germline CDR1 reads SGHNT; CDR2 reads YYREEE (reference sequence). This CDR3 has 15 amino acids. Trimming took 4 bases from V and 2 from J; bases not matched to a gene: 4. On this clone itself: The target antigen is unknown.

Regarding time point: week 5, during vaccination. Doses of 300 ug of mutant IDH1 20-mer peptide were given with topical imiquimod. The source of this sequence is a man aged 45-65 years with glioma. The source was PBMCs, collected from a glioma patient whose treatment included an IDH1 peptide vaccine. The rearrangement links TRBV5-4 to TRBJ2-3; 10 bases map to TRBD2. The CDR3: CASSPSGGYTDTQYF. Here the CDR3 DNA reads TGTGCCAGCAGCCCTAGCGGGGGATACACAGATACGCAGTATTTT.